This is a list of T cell receptor beta chains from one sample in a study of vaccination and CD4 T cells after COVID-19. These TCRs are of unknown antigen specificity. TCRdb reprocessed the PCR reads via MiXCR and lists one record per CDR3 protein. The sample has fewer than 20,000 distinct CDR3 sequences, about 56% seen once. The specimen comprised CD4+ T cells from blood, cultured in vitro, sampled before SARS-CoV-2 vaccination. All receptors derive from a human donor who had recovered from COVID-19. Both conserved end residues are part of each CDR3. A D gene is named only where the DNA matches it firmly. Clone size is given for some rows only: seen once, a few or many times, or a class if the clone is expanded.

few	NA	TRBV7-2	TRBJ2-7	TGTGCCAGCAGCTTAGCCAGACAGTACGAGCAGTACTTC	CASSLARQYEQYF
NA	NA	TRBV5-1	TRBJ2-5	TGCGCCAGCAGCTCTAGACTACAAGAGACCCAGTACTTC	CASSSRLQETQYF
NA	TRBD2	TRBV20-1	TRBJ2-1	TGCAGTGCCAGGACTTTAAGCGGGAACTCCTACAATGAGCAGTTCTTC	CSARTLSGNSYNEQFF
NA	TRBD1	TRBV10-3	TRBJ2-7	TGTGCCATCAGAGAAGACAGGGGTCCGGAGTACTTC	CAIREDRGPEYF
NA	NA	TRBV2	TRBJ2-1	TGTGCCAGCAAGGGGCTAGCTTACAATGAGCAGTTCTTC	CASKGLAYNEQFF
NA	NA	TRBV18	TRBJ2-5	TGTGCCAGCTCACTTGGACACCAAGAGACCCAGTACTTC	CASSLGHQETQYF
few	NA	TRBV6-1	TRBJ1-6	TGTGCCAGCAGTCGGGGGAGGAATAATTCACCCCTCCACTTT	CASSRGRNNSPLHF
NA	TRBD2	TRBV7-2	TRBJ2-1	TGTGCCAGCAGCTTAGTGGGGCGGGAGCTTCTTCGAAAACAATTCAACAATGAGCAGTTCTTC	CASSLVGRELLRKQFNNEQFF
NA	NA	TRBV12-3/TRBV12-4	TRBJ2-1	TGTGCCAGCAGGGAATCTATAGGTGAGCAGTTCTTC	CASRESIGEQFF
NA	NA	TRBV6-4	TRBJ1-5	TGTGCCAGCAGTTCGTTAAGTTGTTTGGATCAGTCCCAGCATTTT	CASSSLSCLDQSQHF
NA	NA	TRBV24-1	TRBJ2-5	TGTGCCACCAGTGCCGGGACGGGTTATCAAGAGACCCAGTACTTC	CATSAGTGYQETQYF
few	TRBD2	TRBV15	TRBJ2-7	TGTGCCACCAGCAGAGGCGGGCGGGAGGGGACCTACGAGCAGTACTTC	CATSRGGREGTYEQYF
NA	TRBD2	TRBV15	TRBJ2-1	TGTGCCACCAGCAGAGATAGACTAGCGGGAGGGCCGAGGTCTGAGCAGTTCTTC	CATSRDRLAGGPRSEQFF
few	NA	TRBV28	TRBJ1-5	TGTGCCAGCAGTTCAGGGGACCAAGGGACGGAGCAGCCCCAGCATTTT	CASSSGDQGTEQPQHF
medium-sized	NA	TRBV20-1	TRBJ1-5	TGCAGTGCTAACAAAGACAGTGGAAATAGCAATCAGCCCCAGCATTTT	CSANKDSGNSNQPQHF
few	NA	TRBV20-1	TRBJ1-1	TGCAGTGCTACCGACCCCGGACGGAGAAACACTGAAGCTTTCTTT	CSATDPGRRNTEAFF
NA	TRBD1	TRBV24-1	TRBJ2-3	TGTGCCACCAGTGCTGTGGACAGGACCGCGACAGATACGCAGTATTTT	CATSAVDRTATDTQYF
NA	NA	TRBV7-2	TRBJ2-7	TGTGCCAGCAGCTTAGATGGTAGGAGGTACGAGCAGTACTTC	CASSLDGRRYEQYF
few	NA	TRBV20-1	TRBJ1-1	TGCAGTGCTAGTTTGTGGGGCACTGAAGCTTTCTTT	CSASLWGTEAFF
NA	NA	TRBV6-1	TRBJ1-1	TGTGCCAGCCTCGTAGCGGGGGCCGCTGAAGCTTTCTTT	CASLVAGAAEAFF
large	TRBD2	TRBV20-1	TRBJ2-5	TGCAGTGCTGGGGGGGACGGGACTTTGTACCAAGAGACCCAGTACTTC	CSAGGDGTLYQETQYF
NA	NA	TRBV7-3	TRBJ2-3	TGTGCCAGCAGCACTCACCCCGGAGATACGCAGTATTTT	CASSTHPGDTQYF
NA	TRBD2	TRBV29-1	TRBJ2-2	TGCAGCGCCAGACTAGCGGGAGGGATTCCCGGGGAGCTGTTTTTT	CSARLAGGIPGELFF
NA	TRBD2	TRBV19	TRBJ2-1	TGTGCCAGTAGTAGTCGGGGGGGTGAGCAGTTCTTC	CASSSRGGEQFF
few	NA	TRBV30	TRBJ2-2	TGTGCCTGGAGATCCGGGGGCAGGGACACCGGGGAGCTGTTTTTT	CAWRSGGRDTGELFF
NA	TRBD2	TRBV2	TRBJ2-2	TGTGCCAGCAGCGGGACTAGTGGGGTTACCGGGGAGCTGTTTTTT	CASSGTSGVTGELFF
few	NA	TRBV30	TRBJ2-5	TGTGCCTGGAGTGCTTTGGACCGAATCCAAGAGACCCAGTACTTC	CAWSALDRIQETQYF
NA	NA	TRBV7-2	TRBJ2-1	TGTGCCAGCAGCAACCAGGGGTTCGATGAGCAGTTCTTC	CASSNQGFDEQFF
NA	TRBD2	TRBV2	TRBJ2-3	TGTGCCAGCAGTGAAGGGGGCGGGAGAGCAGATACGCAGTATTTT	CASSEGGGRADTQYF
NA	TRBD2	TRBV6-1	TRBJ2-5	TGTGCCGGTAGGTGGGCTAGCGGGAGCACGGTCCTTCAAGAGACCCAGTACTTC	CAGRWASGSTVLQETQYF
NA	TRBD2	TRBV7-2	TRBJ2-1	TGTGCCAGCAGCCCCCCCCTAGCGGGAGGGCTCGGCAATGAGCAGTTCTTC	CASSPPLAGGLGNEQFF
NA	NA	TRBV7-9	TRBJ1-2	TGTGCCAGCAGTTTACCCGTTCGTGGCTACACCTTC	CASSLPVRGYTF
NA	NA	TRBV19	TRBJ1-2	TGTGCCAGTACCCTTGGGACAAATGATAAGGACTACACCTTC	CASTLGTNDKDYTF
NA	TRBD1	TRBV29-1	TRBJ1-4	TGCAGCGCCGGGACAGATGTTAATGAAAAACTGTTTTTT	CSAGTDVNEKLFF
few	NA	TRBV29-1	TRBJ1-1	TGCAGCGTTTCCGGGACAACAACCGGTGAAGCTTTCTTT	CSVSGTTTGEAFF
NA	NA	TRBV2	TRBJ1-1	TGTGCCAGCAGTGAAGTGTCCGGGAACACTGAAGCTTTCTTT	CASSEVSGNTEAFF
NA	NA	TRBV7-2	TRBJ2-5	TGTGCCAGCAGCTTAGTGACTAGTTCAGGGACCCAGTACTTC	CASSLVTSSGTQYF
NA	TRBD1	TRBV19	TRBJ1-5	TGTGCCAGTAAGACGAGACAGGGGAACTATAGCAATCAGCCCCAGCATTTT	CASKTRQGNYSNQPQHF
NA	NA	TRBV6-1	TRBJ2-1	TGTGCCAGCAGATTCGGGGACTCCGATGAGCAGTTCTTC	CASRFGDSDEQFF
NA	NA	TRBV19	TRBJ2-5	TGTGCCAGTCGCAGGGTAGGGGCCCAAGAGACCCAGTACTTC	CASRRVGAQETQYF
NA	NA	TRBV20-1	TRBJ1-5	TGCAGTGCTTCCCACCCGACCCTGAGCAATCAGCCCCAGCATTTT	CSASHPTLSNQPQHF
NA	NA	TRBV27	TRBJ2-7	TGTGCCAGCAGAGCCAGGCGGATCCCCTACGAGCAGTACTTC	CASRARRIPYEQYF
NA	TRBD2	TRBV7-9	TRBJ2-3	TGTGCCAGCAGCTTCCTGATTCTAGCGGGAGGGGGTACGCAGTATTTT	CASSFLILAGGGTQYF
NA	NA	TRBV19	TRBJ2-1	TGTGCCAGTACCTCCTCCAGAAAGTCCTACAATGAGCAGTTCTTC	CASTSSRKSYNEQFF
few	TRBD2	TRBV7-2	TRBJ2-7	TGTGCCAGCAGCTCCGGACTAGCTGGCTACGAGCAGTACTTC	CASSSGLAGYEQYF
NA	NA	TRBV6-1	TRBJ1-6	TGTGCCAGCAGTCTTCAGGGATTCAATTCACCCCTCCACTTT	CASSLQGFNSPLHF
NA	TRBD1	TRBV2	TRBJ2-6	TGTGCCAGCAGGCCGGGACAGGGGGCTGCGGGGGCCAACGTCCTGACTTTC	CASRPGQGAAGANVLTF
NA	NA	TRBV11-1	TRBJ2-5	TGTGCCAGCAGCCCACTGGTAGGGGACTTGGCACAAGAGACCCAGTACTTC	CASSPLVGDLAQETQYF
few	NA	TRBV7-2	TRBJ2-5	TGTGCCAGCAGCTTAGCGTCCGAGACCCAGTACTTC	CASSLASETQYF
NA	NA	TRBV20-1	TRBJ1-2	TGCAGTGCTAGCAGGTTTCGGACGTTGGACTATGGCTACACCTTC	CSASRFRTLDYGYTF
NA	TRBD2	TRBV6-1	TRBJ2-3	TGTGCCAGCAGTGACCGGACTAGCGGAGCTAGCACAGATACGCAGTATTTT	CASSDRTSGASTDTQYF